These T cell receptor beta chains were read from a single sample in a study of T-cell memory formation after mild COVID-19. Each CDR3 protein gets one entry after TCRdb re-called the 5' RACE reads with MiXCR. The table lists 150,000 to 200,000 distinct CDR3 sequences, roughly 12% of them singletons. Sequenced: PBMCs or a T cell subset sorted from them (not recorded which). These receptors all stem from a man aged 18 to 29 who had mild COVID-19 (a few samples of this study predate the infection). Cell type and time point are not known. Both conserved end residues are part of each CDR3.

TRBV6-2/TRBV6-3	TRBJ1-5	CASGRDLLSGNQPQHF
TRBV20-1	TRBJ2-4	CSALIGGNGAKNIQYF
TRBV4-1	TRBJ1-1	CASSQGTGDAFF
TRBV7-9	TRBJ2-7	CASSLRSQGGEYF
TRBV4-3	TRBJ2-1	CASSQRDSSYNEQFF
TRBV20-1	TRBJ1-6	CSARPGNPGQGHSPLHF
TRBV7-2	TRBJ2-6	CASTWGSGANVLTF
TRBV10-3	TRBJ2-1	CAISESGGGTYNEQFF
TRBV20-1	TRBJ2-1	CSARGYRLAGDAEQFF
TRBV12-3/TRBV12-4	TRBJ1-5	CASSPSTGEGSNQPQHF
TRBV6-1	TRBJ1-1	CASGPGTGITEAFF
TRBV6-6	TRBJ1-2	CASRGGGGYTF
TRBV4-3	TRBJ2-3	CARSQDPTSAQYF
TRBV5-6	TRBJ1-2	CASSFARSIRYGYTF
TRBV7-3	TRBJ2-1	CASSPGVAYNEQFF
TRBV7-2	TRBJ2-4	CASRPQGAKNIQYF
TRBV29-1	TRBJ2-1	CSVRHGLEQFF
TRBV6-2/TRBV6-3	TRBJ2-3	CASRDEDTDTQYF
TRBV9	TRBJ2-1	CASSVEGWGEQFF
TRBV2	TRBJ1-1	CASSDLRDTEAFF
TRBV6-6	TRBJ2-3	CASNSLTDTQYF
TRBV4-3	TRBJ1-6	CASSQVMGLPNSPLHF
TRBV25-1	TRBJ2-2	CASSRASGYAGELFF
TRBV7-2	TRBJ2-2	CASSLLGGRNTGELFF
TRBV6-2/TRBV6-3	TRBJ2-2	CASSYHSSRTGELFF
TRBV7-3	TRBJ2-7	CASSLTGQGTHEQYF
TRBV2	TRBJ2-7	CASRIVKPQYF
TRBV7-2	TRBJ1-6	CASSFGRGNSPLHF
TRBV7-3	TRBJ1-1	CASSLAGGGEAFF
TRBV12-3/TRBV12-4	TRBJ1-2	CASSLEGQGYGYTF
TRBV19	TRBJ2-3	CASSIGRGAHTDTQYF
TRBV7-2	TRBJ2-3	CASRLGRAADTQYF
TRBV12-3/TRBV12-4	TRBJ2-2	CASSLGAGRPLAGELFF
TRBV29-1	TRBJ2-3	CSVGPSGGPYTDTQYF
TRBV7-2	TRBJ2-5	CASSSTSGVQETQYF
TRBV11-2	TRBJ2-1	CASSRTSGGNEQFF
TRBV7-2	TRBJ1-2	CASSLVSVNYGYTF
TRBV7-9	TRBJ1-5	CASSLDDVRQPQHF